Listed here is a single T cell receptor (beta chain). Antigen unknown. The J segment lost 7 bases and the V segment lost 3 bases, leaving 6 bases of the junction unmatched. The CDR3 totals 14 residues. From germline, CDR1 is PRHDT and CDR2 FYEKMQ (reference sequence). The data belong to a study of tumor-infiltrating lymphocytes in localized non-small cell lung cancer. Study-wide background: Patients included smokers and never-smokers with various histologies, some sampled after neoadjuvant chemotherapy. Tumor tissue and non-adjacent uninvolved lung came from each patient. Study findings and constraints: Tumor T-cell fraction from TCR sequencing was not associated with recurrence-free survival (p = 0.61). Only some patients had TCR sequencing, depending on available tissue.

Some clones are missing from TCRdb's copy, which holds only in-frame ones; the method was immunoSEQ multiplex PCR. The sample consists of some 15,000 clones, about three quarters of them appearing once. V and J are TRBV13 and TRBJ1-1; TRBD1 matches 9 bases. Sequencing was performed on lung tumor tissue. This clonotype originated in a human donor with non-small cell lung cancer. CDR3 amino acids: CASSFGQGLGEAFF. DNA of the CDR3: TGTGCCAGCAGCTTCGGACAGGGGCTGGGTGAAGCTTTCTTT.